The sequence of this T cell receptor (beta chain) was determined in a study of blood T cell repertoires in COVID-19. In its sample, this clone was seen a few times. Per germline, CDR1 SGHTA and CDR2 FQGNSA. CDR3 length: 16 residues. J was trimmed by 5 bases and V by 1 base; bases with no gene match: 5. Original handling: Estimates of nucleated cell counts were drawn from the amplification of reference gene primers. Sequencing was performed with immunoSEQ multiplex PCR; in TCRdb, only in-frame clones are kept and a portion is missing. V and J calls plus clone size are reproduced from that table; the DNA served to infer D and trimming. The table records more than 75,000 clones, roughly 80% of them present only once.

The sequence came from a human donor in a cohort sampled during active COVID-19. Sequencing was done on a sample of peripheral blood. The chain uses TRBV7-2 and TRBJ2-3; 11 positions agree with TRBD2. This chain's CDR3 is CASSLGLAGGRDTQYF. The DNA of the CDR3 is TGTGCCAGCAGCTTAGGGCTAGCGGGGGGTAGAGATACGCAGTATTTT.